The sequence of this T cell receptor beta chain was determined in a study of memory CD4+ T cells and cytomegalovirus serostatus (dated by TCRdb to between 2019 and 2020). Background on the whole study: The approximately 35 healthy Belgian adults in the cohort included 9 who were CMV seropositive and 24 who were CMV seronegative. CD4+ memory TCRbeta repertoires of a Belgian cohort with known cytomegalovirus serostatus were sequenced in order to replicate a published TCR-based CMV serostatus classifier.

Paper-wide results and their limitations: Only CD4+CD45RO+ memory cells were sequenced, in contrast to the original study, which included naive and memory CD4+ and CD8+ populations. Results were interpreted as suggesting that the CMV-associated TCR signature is largely present in the CD4+ memory repertoire. Among the 150 to 200 previously reported CMV-associated TCRbeta sequences, approximately 67 showed up in the CD4+ memory repertoires, with each one found in between one and five individuals. On the Belgian cohort, the classifier built on the original framework reached a median bootstrapped AUC of roughly 0.94, with a 95% CI of 0.76-1.00. CMV serostatus prediction reached a median bootstrapped AUC of 0.95 with the original framework and around 0.91 with a US-trained random forest.

The Quick-DNA Microprep Kit was used to extract genomic DNA from the sorted cells. Amplification of TCRbeta DNA was done with the immunoSEQ hsTCRbeta kit, following the protocol from the manufacturer. An Illumina MiSeq instrument was used to sequence the TCRbeta libraries. Per the source publication's procedure: Once out-of-frame sequences had been removed, a few million distinct TCRbeta sequences were left, which works out to an average of roughly 70,000 per individual. Each individual was scored using the number of roughly 150 previously reported CMV-associated TCRbeta sequences that the individual carried and the total number of productive distinct TCRbeta sequences. A beta-binomial model was reimplemented in Python, and scikit-learn random forests with default parameters were trained on US cohort data. Classifier performance on the Belgian cohort was summarized as median AUC with percentile confidence intervals calculated over 10,000 bootstrap iterations. TCRdb carries this immuneACCESS record with in-frame sequences only. Its versions omit some clonotypes, under half of them owing to an unresolved V gene in the studies checked, with the rest unexplained. V, J and clone size reflect that table, while D and trimming were determined from the DNA. The sample table contains 75,000 to 90,000 clones; only one count was recorded for over 80% of them. The ten biggest clones cover around 0.73% of the sample.

From the germline V gene (reference sequence), CDR1 is SGHKS and CDR2 is YYEKEE. V is cut by 4 bases and J by 7 bases, and the space between the germline ends is 12 bases. The CDR3 has 13 amino acids, counting the end cysteine and phenylalanine. Left in the record is the CDR3 DNA by itself, 39 bases read in frame from the first base. A FACSAria II was used to sort memory CD4+ T cells, defined as single viable CD3+CD4+CD8-CD45RO+ cells. CMV serostatus was assessed using a Roche Elecsys assay, by which serum IgG against CMV pp150, pp28, p38 and p52 was detected. After thawing, total CD4+ T cells were enriched by positive selection with CD4 magnetic microbeads. Samples originated from another study that specifically interrogated the CD4+ T cell memory repertoire. Peripheral blood mononuclear cells were isolated and cryopreserved following standard operating procedures; serum was stored at -80 °C. Staining used CD3-PerCP (BW264/56), CD4-APC (RPA-T4), CD45RO-PE (UCHT1) and CD8-Pacific Orange (3B5) antibodies, with Sytox blue excluding non-viable cells.

Of note for this clone: The antigen it binds to is not known. No per-base quality is available; no much larger clone lies one base away.

Recombination linked TRBV5-5 to TRBJ1-5, with no D gene named confidently. Sequenced sample: memory CD4+ T cells from blood. This TCR was sampled from an adult in good health and CMV-seronegative. CDR3 loop: CASSLEEGQPQHF. The bases read TGTGCCAGCAGCCTCGAGGAAGGGCAGCCCCAGCATTTT.